This record covers a single T cell receptor (beta chain). In the source study's methods: Reference gene primer amplification gave nucleated cell count estimates. This table comes from immunoSEQ multiplex PCR, and its TCRdb copy is limited to in-frame clones, with some not included. V and J calls plus clone size are reproduced from that table; the DNA served to infer D and trimming. Of 200,000 or so clones listed, roughly 80% are singletons. The sample comes from a study of blood T cell repertoires in COVID-19. Study details: Material from acute and convalescent COVID-19 was sourced from the United States, Italy and Spain. T cells, B-cell-depleted T cells, or PBMCs provided the cDNA or gDNA that served as material.

Someone with COVID-19 had been met by exposed participants within 2 weeks before study entry. The sample consisted of PBMCs or T cells enriched from blood (not recorded which). This sequence was found in a woman aged 45-60 years who had been exposed to COVID-19.

CDR3 amino acids: CASSLATGGSNQPQHF. The CDR3 nucleotides are TGTGCCAGCAGTTTGGCGACAGGGGGTAGCAATCAGCCCCAGCATTTT. The rearrangement links TRBV28 to TRBJ1-5, with TRBD1 matching 9 bases. Germline CDR1 and CDR2: MDHEN and SYDVKM. The junction had 3 bases not matched to a gene; V was cut back by 3 bases and J by 0 bases. The CDR3 is made up of 16 amino acids.